This is a list of T cell receptor beta chains from one sample in a study of T cells after somatic rescue of genetic block. The method was immunoSEQ multiplex PCR; TCRdb's version includes in-frame clones alone and lacks a portion of them. In the table there are approximately 10,000 clones, about four fifths of which are singletons. Sequenced material: peripheral blood mononuclear cells (PBMCs). These receptors were collected from a boy aged 5-17 years. The CDR3 runs from the conserved cysteine through the conserved F or W. The order of the fields is J gene, V gene, CDR3 protein.

J gene: TRBJ1-1; V gene: TRBV7-6; CDR3 protein: CASSPTGYSTEAFF
J gene: TRBJ2-1; V gene: TRBV6-5; CDR3 protein: CASSYSARGEQFF
J gene: TRBJ2-5; V gene: TRBV18; CDR3 protein: CASSPGTGPEETQYF
J gene: TRBJ1-5; V gene: TRBV7-7; CDR3 protein: CASSLWVEPQHF
J gene: TRBJ1-2; V gene: TRBV2; CDR3 protein: CASSEAGRPINYGYTF
J gene: TRBJ1-2; V gene: TRBV12-5; CDR3 protein: CASGPPTGRGGYGYTF
J gene: TRBJ2-5; V gene: TRBV4-3; CDR3 protein: CASSQEPWRETQYF
J gene: TRBJ2-7; V gene: TRBV5-5; CDR3 protein: CASSLIGRHSYEQYF
J gene: TRBJ1-1; V gene: TRBV7-2; CDR3 protein: CASSLVAGGEYSAEAFF
J gene: TRBJ2-1; V gene: TRBV11-2; CDR3 protein: CASSLDRDSWQFF
J gene: TRBJ2-5; V gene: TRBV7-2; CDR3 protein: CASSPRGVAVQETQYF
J gene: TRBJ2-7; V gene: TRBV5-1; CDR3 protein: CASTDSKAPYEQYF
J gene: TRBJ2-1; V gene: TRBV5-1; CDR3 protein: CASSSQTSGRLREQFF
J gene: TRBJ2-2; V gene: TRBV2; CDR3 protein: CASSSSAGSNTGELFF
J gene: TRBJ1-5; V gene: TRBV6-6; CDR3 protein: CASKGTVDQPQHF
J gene: TRBJ1-4; V gene: TRBV4-1; CDR3 protein: CASSPQGWEKLFF
J gene: TRBJ2-1; V gene: TRBV7-2; CDR3 protein: CASSLSPGTSGRGLNEQFF
J gene: TRBJ2-3; V gene: TRBV5-1; CDR3 protein: CASTFNWADTQYF
J gene: TRBJ2-2; V gene: TRBV5-1; CDR3 protein: CASSSTSAGELFF
J gene: TRBJ2-5; V gene: TRBV7-6; CDR3 protein: CASSLAGQVGPLGTQYF
J gene: TRBJ2-2; V gene: TRBV19; CDR3 protein: CASSPSGWNTGELFF
J gene: TRBJ2-3; V gene: TRBV20-1; CDR3 protein: CSAAPSGTQYF
J gene: TRBJ2-2; V gene: TRBV4-2; CDR3 protein: CASSQGGQGSVGELFF
J gene: TRBJ1-1; V gene: TRBV18; CDR3 protein: CASSPGQGGFWTEAFF
J gene: TRBJ2-1; V gene: TRBV9; CDR3 protein: CASSVGDRGEQFF
J gene: TRBJ1-2; V gene: TRBV6-5; CDR3 protein: CASSYRRSDGYTF
J gene: TRBJ2-2; V gene: TRBV21-1; CDR3 protein: CASSLSPGLAGGHTGELFF
J gene: TRBJ1-1; V gene: TRBV7-8; CDR3 protein: CASSPTGTEAFF
J gene: TRBJ2-7; V gene: TRBV6-1; CDR3 protein: CASSPGGASDYEQYF
J gene: TRBJ2-5; V gene: TRBV5-1; CDR3 protein: CASSLFLGETQYF
J gene: TRBJ1-1; V gene: TRBV11-3; CDR3 protein: CASSRRDTNTEAFF
J gene: TRBJ2-7; V gene: TRBV7-9; CDR3 protein: CARRGWYEQYF
J gene: TRBJ1-6; V gene: TRBV27; CDR3 protein: CASSLQGFTLHF
J gene: TRBJ1-1; V gene: TRBV6-5; CDR3 protein: CASSYTRGGSPRRAFF
J gene: TRBJ1-1; V gene: TRBV7-9; CDR3 protein: CASSWATGGGGNTEAFF
J gene: TRBJ2-1; V gene: TRBV2; CDR3 protein: CASSEALGNNEQFF
J gene: TRBJ2-1; V gene: TRBV5-4; CDR3 protein: CASSSDLVNEQFF
J gene: TRBJ1-2; V gene: TRBV7-2; CDR3 protein: CASSTSGMEGYGYTF
J gene: TRBJ1-4; V gene: TRBV18; CDR3 protein: CASSLQVNEKLFF
J gene: TRBJ2-3; V gene: TRBV5-1; CDR3 protein: CASSLGAGGTDTQYF
J gene: TRBJ2-2; V gene: TRBV4-1; CDR3 protein: CASSQDRLNTGELFF